This T cell receptor beta chain is from a study of blood T cell repertoires in COVID-19. The overall study: The analysed material was cDNA or gDNA that came from T cells, B-cell-depleted T cells, or PBMCs.

Original analysis: Amplification with reference gene primers provided the estimates of nucleated cell counts. Clones were read by immunoSEQ multiplex PCR, and TCRdb kept only the in-frame ones, dropping some. V, J and clone size were drawn from that table, and D and trimming were deduced from the DNA. The data hold approximately 170,000 clones, with more than 75% observed a single time. The CDR3 spans 15 residues. Germline V gives CDR1 SGHTA, CDR2 FQGNSA. V gave up 7 bases and J gave up 0 bases, with 13 bases separating them. This receptor was identified in a man aged 50-60 years who had recovered from COVID-19. The J gene is TRBJ2-1, the V gene TRBV7-2; D is perhaps TRBD1 (6 bases). Sequencing used peripheral blood. As DNA, the CDR3 is TGTGCCAGCACCTTGGGACATAGCTCCTACAATGAGCAGTTCTTC. Its translation: CASTLGHSSYNEQFF.